Included here is one TCR beta chain sequence, with context. Its antigen is currently unknown. This entry is derived from a study of T cell responses to AZD1222 COVID-19 vaccine. Clones were read by immunoSEQ multiplex PCR, and TCRdb kept only the in-frame ones, dropping some. The sample records about 180,000 clones, about nine tenths being singletons. Study-wide results and limits: White British donors predominated, females outnumbered males, and clonal diversity was possibly underestimated. Once two AZD1222 doses were given, Spike-specific TCR breadth and depth went up. Unmutated variant regions reportedly attract nearly half of all spike-specific TCRs. Spike regions recognized by vaccine-associated CD4 TCRs spanned the protein, led by 160-218 and 743-854.

From germline, CDR1 is MDHEN and CDR2 SYDVKM. The CDR3 contains 13 residues. V lost 10 bases, J lost 8 bases, and 13 bases stayed unmatched. The specimen comprised peripheral blood, sampled 28 days after the second dose of the MenACWY control vaccine. The source is an adult who received the MenACWY meningococcal vaccine as a control. The chain uses TRBV28 and TRBJ1-2; 7 bases fit TRBD1. The CDR3 DNA reads TGTGCCACCCTAGACAGGGAATCTTACGGCTACACCTTC. Protein sequence: CATLDRESYGYTF.